This TCR beta chain was captured by sequencing in a study of CD8+ T cells in alopecia areata. Regarding treatment: oral pan-JAK inhibitor, 5-10 mg twice daily. From alopecia areata patients, lesional scalp punch biopsies and peripheral blood were collected. Study findings and constraints: Researchers report lesional scalp, most notably alopecia totalis/universalis, outstripped normal scalp in clonality.

The sequencing template was cDNA reverse transcribed from extracted RNA. Sequencing used immunoSEQ multiplex PCR; TCRdb keeps in-frame clones, though not all of them. Seen here are 170,000 or so clones, around three fifths observed once, and the top ten hold around 0.91%. Worth noting for this clone: Antigen specificity is unknown.

The CDR3 loop spans 17 amino acids. The germline gives CDR1 SQVTM, CDR2 ANQGSEA. Trimming cost V 5 bases and J 0 bases, with 20 bases left between them. Sample: CD4+ T cells sorted from blood, taken at week 4, from a patient treated with tofacitinib. V usage is TRBV29-1 and J usage is TRBJ2-1; D gene ambiguous. The TCR comes from a human donor with alopecia areata. The CDR3 protein is CSVPPRLAKDSYNEQFF. DNA of the CDR3: TGCAGCGTTCCCCCCCGCCTGGCAAAGGACTCCTACAATGAGCAGTTCTTC.